The 20 T cell receptor beta chains presented below share a single source sample, sequenced in a study of OX40 agonist ivuxolimab in advanced cancers. The data were produced by immunoSEQ multiplex PCR, yet TCRdb's version contains in-frame clones alone and is incomplete. The sample lists tens of thousands of clones; 88% were seen once. The sample here was CD4+ or CD8+ T cells sorted from blood, taken in a trial of the OX40 agonist ivuxolimab. These receptors were obtained from an adult with an advanced solid tumor such as melanoma, head and neck, liver or kidney cancer.

The chain recombines TRBV15 with TRBJ2-3; 9 nucleotides agree with TRBD1. The V segment lost 5 bases and the J segment 4 bases; nucleotides outside the gene matches: 10. Germline CDR1 and CDR2: LNHNV and YYDKDF (reference sequence). This CDR3 is built from 16 residues. For the CDR3, the DNA is TGTGCCACCAGCCGATCGGCGGGACAGGGAGCAGATACGCAGTATTTT. Protein product: CATSRSAGQGADTQYF.

This chain links TRBV5-4 with TRBJ2-3; 7 bases are a match to TRBD2. The germline V gene encodes CDR1 SGHNT and CDR2 YYREEE (reference sequence). The V segment lost 1 base and the J segment 0 bases; nucleotides outside the gene matches: 8. The CDR3 length is 17 residues. This CDR3 reads CASSLYGGGPSTDTQYF. The CDR3, as DNA: TGTGCCAGCAGCTTGTACGGGGGAGGGCCTAGCACAGATACGCAGTATTTT. The entire variable domain, with the rest obtained from reference TRBV5-4 and TRBJ2-3, is as follows: ETGVTQSPTHLIKTRGQQVTLRCSSQSGHNTVSWYQQALGQGPQFIFQYYREEENGRGNFPPRFSGLQFPNYSSELNVNALELDDSALYLCASSLYGGGPSTDTQYFGPGTRLTVL.

The chain couples TRBV7-9 to TRBJ2-3; 9 nucleotides agree with TRBD1. Germline V lookup: CDR1 SEHNR, CDR2 FQNEAQ (reference sequence). The CDR3 covers 14 residues. Trimming removed 10 bases from V and 0 bases from J; junction bases left unmatched: 5. CDR3 amino acids: CAIPGQGSTDTQYF. In DNA, the CDR3 is TGTGCCATCCCGGGACAGGGAAGCACAGATACGCAGTATTTT. The full variable domain, completed using reference TRBV7-9 and TRBJ2-3, is DTGVSQNPRHKITKRGQNVTFRCDPISEHNRLYWYRQTLGQGPEFLTYFQNEAQLEKSRLLSDRFSAERPKGSFSTLEIQRTEQGDSAMYLCAIPGQGSTDTQYFGPGTRLTVL.

The chain carries TRBV7-2 and TRBJ2-3; D is undetermined. V was clipped by 5 bases and J by 2 bases, with 8 bases between them. This CDR3 is 13 amino acids long. CDR1 is SGHTA and CDR2 is FQGNSA in the germline V gene. CDR3: CASSQDNTDTQYF. The CDR3 DNA is TGTGCCAGCAGCCAAGACAACACAGATACGCAGTATTTT.

The chain uses TRBV11-2 and TRBJ2-1; possibly TRBD1 for D (5 bases). The CDR3 totals 14 residues. Trimming cost V 1 base and J 8 bases, with 12 bases left between them. From germline, CDR1 is SGHAT and CDR2 FQNNGV. The CDR3: CASSLAPWGDEQFF. CDR3 nucleotides: TGTGCCAGCAGCTTAGCACCCTGGGGCGATGAGCAGTTCTTC. Filled out from reference TRBV11-2 and TRBJ2-1, the complete variable domain reads EAGVAQSPRYKIIEKRQSVAFWCNPISGHATLYWYQQILGQGPKLLIQFQNNGVVDDSQLPKDRFSAERLKGVDSTLKIQPAKLEDSAVYLCASSLAPWGDEQFFGPGTRLTVL.

The V call is TRBV7-3, the J call TRBJ2-2; D ambiguous. The CDR3 runs 13 residues. The V and J ends lost 4 bases and 5 bases respectively, with 8 bases between them. The germline CDR1 and CDR2 sequences are SGHTA and FQGTGA. For the CDR3, the DNA is TGTGCCAGCAGCTCACCGGCGACCGGGGAGCTGTTTTTT. This sequence encodes CASSSPATGELFF.

J is TRBJ2-4 and V is TRBV29-1; perhaps TRBD2 as D (5 bases). The CDR3 loop spans 14 amino acids. The germline V gene encodes CDR1 SQVTM and CDR2 ANQGSEA. V dropped 3 bases and J dropped 2 bases, with 11 bases sitting between them. The CDR3 DNA reads TGCAGCGTTGAGGGATCCGGGACCAAAAACATTCAGTACTTC. Translating it yields CSVEGSGTKNIQYF.

This rearrangement joins TRBV9 to TRBJ2-1, with no clear D. Germline V lookup: CDR1 SGDLS, CDR2 YYNGEE. Between the trimmed V and J ends, which lost 0 bases and 8 bases, there was a span of 15 bases. This CDR3 is built from 15 residues. CDR3 sequence: CASSVVVTFGDEQFF. The CDR3 DNA sequence: TGTGCCAGCAGCGTAGTTGTAACCTTTGGGGATGAGCAGTTCTTC.

The V call is TRBV7-2, the J call TRBJ2-3; 15 bases are a match to TRBD2. J was trimmed by 9 bases and V by 3 bases; bases with no gene match: 7. The CDR3 totals 16 residues. The germline gives CDR1 SGHTA, CDR2 FQGNSA. The CDR3 DNA sequence: TGTGCCAGCAGCTTTATAGGACTAGCGGGAGGGAGGACGCAGTATTTT. Its translation: CASSFIGLAGGRTQYF.

The V and J genes are TRBV4-1 and TRBJ2-7; 8 nucleotides match TRBD1. Germline CDR1 reads MGHRA; CDR2 reads YSYEKL. This CDR3 region has 19 residues. With 2 bases clipped from V and 3 bases from J, the junction kept 18 bases outside the gene matches. CDR3 region: CASSQPPGQAGWRGYEQYF. As DNA, the CDR3 is TGCGCCAGCAGCCAACCTCCGGGACAGGCAGGGTGGAGGGGCTACGAGCAGTACTTC.

The chain has TRBV15 and TRBJ2-3, with 7 nucleotides matching TRBD1. The V and J ends lost 3 bases and 1 base, in that order; junction bases with no gene match: 4. CDR3 length: 15 residues. Germline-derived CDR1 and CDR2 are LNHNV and YYDKDF (reference sequence). The CDR3 here is CATSRTGTGTDTQYF. CDR3 in DNA: TGTGCCACCAGCAGGACCGGGACAGGCACAGATACGCAGTATTTT.

The rearrangement links TRBV25-1 to TRBJ2-5, with no clear D. The germline V gene has CDR1 MGHDK and CDR2 SYGVNS. Trimming pared 3 bases from V and 7 bases from J, leaving 6 bases between. The CDR3 extends over 11 amino acids. CDR3 protein: CASSDWGTQYF. CDR3 sequence (DNA): TGTGCCAGCAGTGATTGGGGGACCCAGTACTTC.

This chain uses TRBV29-1 with TRBJ1-2, with D perhaps TRBD1 (5 bases). Germline V gene lookup returns CDR1 SQVTM and CDR2 ANQGSEA. The V gene lost 6 bases and the J gene lost 7 bases, with 18 bases spanning the gap. This CDR3 has 13 residues. CDR3 amino acids: CSVGGSGIGGYTF. DNA of the CDR3: TGCAGCGTGGGGGGGTCGGGGATCGGTGGCTACACCTTC.

The gene calls are TRBV9 and TRBJ2-6, with no clear D. V dropped 3 bases and J dropped 2 bases, with 27 bases sitting between them. There are 21 residues in the CDR3. CDR1 is SGDLS, CDR2 YYNGEE, per germline. CDR3 loop: CASSALFAFRRPQTGANVLTF. The CDR3, as DNA: TGTGCCAGCAGCGCCTTATTTGCTTTCCGGCGCCCTCAAACTGGGGCCAACGTCCTGACTTTC.

Note on this clone: Other DNA sequences in this specimen translate into the identical CDR3. The chain uses TRBV5-1 and TRBJ2-7; 11 positions agree with TRBD2. The junction had 3 bases not matched to a gene; V was cut back by 0 bases and J by 4 bases. CDR3 length: 15 residues. The germline V gene has CDR1 SGHRS and CDR2 YFSETQ. The DNA of the CDR3 is TGCGCCAGCAGCTTGGGACTAGCGGGACCTTACGAGCAGTACTTC. Protein sequence: CASSLGLAGPYEQYF.

The V and J genes are TRBV7-9 and TRBJ2-4, with D possibly matching TRBD2 (6 bases). The germline V and J ends were trimmed by 5 bases and 8 bases, with 19 bases remaining between them. The CDR3 loop spans 15 amino acids. Germline-derived CDR1 and CDR2 are SEHNR and FQNEAQ (reference sequence). This chain's CDR3 is CASSPQRGTLDIQYF. The CDR3 DNA reads TGTGCCAGCAGCCCCCAGCGCGGGACTCTGGACATTCAGTACTTC.

The J gene is TRBJ1-2, the V gene TRBV5-1, with TRBD1 identical over 10 bases. Trimming took 4 bases from V and 6 from J; bases not matched to a gene: 9. The CDR3 runs 15 residues. CDR1 and CDR2 from the germline V gene are SGHRS and YFSETQ. The CDR3 protein is CASSLPGTGADGYTF. The CDR3 nucleotides read TGCGCCAGCAGCCTGCCCGGGACAGGGGCTGATGGCTACACCTTC.

This clone was recorded once. J is TRBJ2-1 and V is TRBV28, with D hard to call. The germline CDR1 and CDR2 sequences are MDHEN and SYDVKM. Trimming took off 2 bases at V and 5 bases at J, with 4 bases between the two ends. There are 12 residues in the CDR3. CDR3 sequence reads: CASSLMHNEQFF. CDR3 in DNA: TGTGCCAGCAGTTTAATGCACAATGAGCAGTTCTTC.

The genes are TRBV2 and TRBJ2-2; D call uncertain. V dropped 6 bases and J dropped 2 bases, with 10 bases sitting between them. Looked up from germline, CDR1 is SNHLY and CDR2 is FYNNEI. This CDR3 has 14 residues. The DNA of the CDR3 is TGTGCCAGCAGATGGCAGGCCAACACCGGGGAGCTGTTTTTT. Amino acid sequence: CASRWQANTGELFF.

The chain uses TRBV18 and TRBJ1-4; TRBD1 might be the D (6 bases). V lost 9 bases, J lost 3 bases, and 11 bases lay in between. The germline V gene encodes CDR1 KGHSH and CDR2 LQKENI. This CDR3 is 13 amino acids long. In DNA form, the CDR3 reads TGTGCCAGTTACAGGGATTCTAATGAAAAACTGTTTTTT. Encoded protein: CASYRDSNEKLFF. Based on the CDR3 plus reference TRBV18 and TRBJ1-4, the full variable domain is NAGVMQNPRHLVRRRGQEARLRCSPMKGHSHVYWYRQLPEEGLKFMVYLQKENIIDESGMPKERFSAEFPKEGPSILRIQQVVRGDSAAYFCASYRDSNEKLFFGSGTQLSVL.